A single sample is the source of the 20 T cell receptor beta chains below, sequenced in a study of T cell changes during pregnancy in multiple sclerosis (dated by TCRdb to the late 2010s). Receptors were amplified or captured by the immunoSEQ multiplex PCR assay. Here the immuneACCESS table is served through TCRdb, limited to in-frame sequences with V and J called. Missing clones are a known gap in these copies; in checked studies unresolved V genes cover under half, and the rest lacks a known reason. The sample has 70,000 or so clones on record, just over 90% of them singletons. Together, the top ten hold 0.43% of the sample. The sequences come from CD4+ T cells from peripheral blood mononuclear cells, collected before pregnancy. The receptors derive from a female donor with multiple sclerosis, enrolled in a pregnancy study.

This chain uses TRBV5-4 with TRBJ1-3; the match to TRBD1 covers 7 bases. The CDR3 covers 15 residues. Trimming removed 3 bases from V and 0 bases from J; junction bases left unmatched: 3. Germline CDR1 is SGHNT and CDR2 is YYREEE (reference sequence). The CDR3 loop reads CASSSGQTSGNTIYF. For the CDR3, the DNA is TGTGCCAGCAGCTCGGGACAGACCTCTGGAAACACCATATATTTT.

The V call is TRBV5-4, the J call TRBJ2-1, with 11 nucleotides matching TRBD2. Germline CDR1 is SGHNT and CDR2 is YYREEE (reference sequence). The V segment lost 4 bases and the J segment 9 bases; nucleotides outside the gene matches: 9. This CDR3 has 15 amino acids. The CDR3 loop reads CASSHPGTSGFEQFF. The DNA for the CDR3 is TGTGCCAGCAGCCACCCCGGGACTAGCGGCTTTGAGCAGTTCTTC.

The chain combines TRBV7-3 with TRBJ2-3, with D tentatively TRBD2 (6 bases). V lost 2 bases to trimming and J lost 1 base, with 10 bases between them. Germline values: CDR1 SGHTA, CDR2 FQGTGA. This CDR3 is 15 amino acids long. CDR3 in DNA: TGTGCCAGCAGCTTAGGGCCTAGCGGCACAGATACGCAGTATTTT. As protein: CASSLGPSGTDTQYF.

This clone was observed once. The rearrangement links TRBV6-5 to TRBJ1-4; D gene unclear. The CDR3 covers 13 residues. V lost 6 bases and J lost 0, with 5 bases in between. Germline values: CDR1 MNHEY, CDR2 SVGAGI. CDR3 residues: CASRRSTNEKLFF. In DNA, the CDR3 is TGTGCCAGCAGACGGTCAACTAATGAAAAACTGTTTTTT.

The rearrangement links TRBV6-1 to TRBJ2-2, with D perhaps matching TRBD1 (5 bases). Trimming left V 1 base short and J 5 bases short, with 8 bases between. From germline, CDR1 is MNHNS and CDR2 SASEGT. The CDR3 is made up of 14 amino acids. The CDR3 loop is CASSEEAGTGELFF. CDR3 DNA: TGTGCCAGCAGTGAAGAGGCAGGGACCGGGGAGCTGTTTTTT.

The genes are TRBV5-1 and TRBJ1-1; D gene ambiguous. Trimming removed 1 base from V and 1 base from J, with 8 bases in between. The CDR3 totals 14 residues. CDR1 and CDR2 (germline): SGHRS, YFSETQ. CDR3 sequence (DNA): TGCGCCAGCAGCTTGTCCCGGGGGAACACTGAAGCTTTCTTT. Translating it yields CASSLSRGNTEAFF.

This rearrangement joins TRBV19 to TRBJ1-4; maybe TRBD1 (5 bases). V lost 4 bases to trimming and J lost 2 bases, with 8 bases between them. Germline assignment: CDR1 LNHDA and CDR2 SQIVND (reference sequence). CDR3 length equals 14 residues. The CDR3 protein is CASSRTTTNEKLFF. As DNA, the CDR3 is TGTGCCAGTAGTAGGACAACCACTAATGAAAAACTGTTTTTT. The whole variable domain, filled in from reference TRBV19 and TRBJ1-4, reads DGGITQSPKYLFRKEGQNVTLSCEQNLNHDAMYWYRQDPGQGLRLIYYSQIVNDFQKGDIAEGYSVSREKKESFPLTVTSAQKNPTAFYLCASSRTTTNEKLFFGSGTQLSVL.

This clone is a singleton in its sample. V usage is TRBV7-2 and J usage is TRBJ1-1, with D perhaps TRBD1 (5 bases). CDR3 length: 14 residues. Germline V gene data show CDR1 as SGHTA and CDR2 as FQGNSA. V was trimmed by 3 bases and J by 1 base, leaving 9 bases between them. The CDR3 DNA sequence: TGTGCCAGCAGCTTGGGGCGGAGGAACACTGAAGCTTTCTTT. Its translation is CASSLGRRNTEAFF.

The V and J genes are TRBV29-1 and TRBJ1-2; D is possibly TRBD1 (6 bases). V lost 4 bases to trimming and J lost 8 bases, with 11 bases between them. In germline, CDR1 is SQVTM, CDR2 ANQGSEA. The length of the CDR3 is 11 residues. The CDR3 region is CSVVRGKGYTF. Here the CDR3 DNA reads TGCAGCGTTGTTAGGGGGAAGGGCTACACCTTC.

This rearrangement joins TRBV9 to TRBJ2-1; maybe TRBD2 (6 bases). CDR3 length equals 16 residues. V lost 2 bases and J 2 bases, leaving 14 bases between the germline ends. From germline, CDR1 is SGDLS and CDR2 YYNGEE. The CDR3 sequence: CASSVMGTLAYNEQFF. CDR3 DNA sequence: TGTGCCAGCAGCGTGATGGGGACTCTAGCCTACAATGAGCAGTTCTTC.

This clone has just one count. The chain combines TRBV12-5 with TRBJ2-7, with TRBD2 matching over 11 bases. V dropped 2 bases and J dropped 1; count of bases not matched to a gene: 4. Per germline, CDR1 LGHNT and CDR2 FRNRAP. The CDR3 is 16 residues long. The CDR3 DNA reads TGTGCTAGTGGTTTGATAGCGGGGGGGATATCCTACGAGCAGTACTTC. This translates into CASGLIAGGISYEQYF.

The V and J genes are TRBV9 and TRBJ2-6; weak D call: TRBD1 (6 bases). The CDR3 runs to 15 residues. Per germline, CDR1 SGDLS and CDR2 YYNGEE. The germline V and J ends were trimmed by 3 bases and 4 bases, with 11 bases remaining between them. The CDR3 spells CASSAGTLGANVLTF. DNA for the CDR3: TGTGCCAGCAGCGCCGGGACACTGGGGGCCAACGTCCTGACTTTC.

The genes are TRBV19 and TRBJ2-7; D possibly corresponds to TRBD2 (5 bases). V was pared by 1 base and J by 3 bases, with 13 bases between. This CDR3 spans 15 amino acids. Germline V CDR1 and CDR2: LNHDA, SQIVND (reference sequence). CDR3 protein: CASSIGETAGYEQYF. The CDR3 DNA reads TGTGCCAGTAGTATAGGAGAGACGGCGGGCTACGAGCAGTACTTC.

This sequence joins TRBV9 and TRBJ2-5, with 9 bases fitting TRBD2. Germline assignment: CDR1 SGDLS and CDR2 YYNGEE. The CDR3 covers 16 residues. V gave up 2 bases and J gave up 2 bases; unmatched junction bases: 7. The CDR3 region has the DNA TGTGCCAGCAGCGTCGTTCCCCTAGCGGGGCAAGAGACCCAGTACTTC. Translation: CASSVVPLAGQETQYF.

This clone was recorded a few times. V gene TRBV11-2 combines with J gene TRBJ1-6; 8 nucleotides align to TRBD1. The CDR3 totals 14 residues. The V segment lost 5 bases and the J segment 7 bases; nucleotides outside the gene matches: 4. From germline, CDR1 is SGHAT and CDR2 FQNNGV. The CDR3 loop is CASSPRQGNSPLHF. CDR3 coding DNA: TGTGCCAGCAGCCCCCGACAGGGGAATTCACCCCTCCACTTT.

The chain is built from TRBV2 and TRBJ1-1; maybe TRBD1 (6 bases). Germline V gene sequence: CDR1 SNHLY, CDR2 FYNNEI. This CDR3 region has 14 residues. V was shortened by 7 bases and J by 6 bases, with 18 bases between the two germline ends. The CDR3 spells CASNRGQSDAEAFF. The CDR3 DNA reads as TGTGCCAGCAATCGAGGACAGTCGGACGCTGAAGCTTTCTTT.

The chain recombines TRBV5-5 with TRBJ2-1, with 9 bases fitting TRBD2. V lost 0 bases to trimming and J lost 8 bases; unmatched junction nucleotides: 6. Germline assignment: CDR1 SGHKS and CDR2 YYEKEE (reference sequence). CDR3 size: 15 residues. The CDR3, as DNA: TGTGCCAGCAGCTTGGTGGCTAGCGGGATCTATGAGCAGTTCTTC. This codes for CASSLVASGIYEQFF.

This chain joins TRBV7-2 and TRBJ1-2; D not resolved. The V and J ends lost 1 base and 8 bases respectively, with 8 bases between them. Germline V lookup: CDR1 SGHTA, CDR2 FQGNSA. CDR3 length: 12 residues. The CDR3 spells CASSLDEGGYTF. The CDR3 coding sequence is TGTGCCAGCAGCTTAGATGAGGGAGGCTACACCTTC. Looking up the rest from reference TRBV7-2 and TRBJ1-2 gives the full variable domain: GAGVSQSPSNKVTEKGKDVELRCDPISGHTALYWYRQSLGQGLEFLIYFQGNSAPDKSGLPSDRFSAERTGGSVSTLTIQRTQQEDSAVYLCASSLDEGGYTFGSGTRLTVV.

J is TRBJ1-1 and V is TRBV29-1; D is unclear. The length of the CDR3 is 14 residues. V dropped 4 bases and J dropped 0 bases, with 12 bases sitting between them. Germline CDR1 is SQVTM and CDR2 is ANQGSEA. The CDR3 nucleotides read TGCAGCGTTGTACGCCAGGAAATGAACACTGAAGCTTTCTTT. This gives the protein CSVVRQEMNTEAFF. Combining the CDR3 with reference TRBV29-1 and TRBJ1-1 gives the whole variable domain SAVISQKPSRDICQRGTSLTIQCQVDSQVTMMFWYRQQPGQSLTLIATANQGSEATYESGFVIDKFPISRPNLTFSTLTVSNMSPEDSSIYLCSVVRQEMNTEAFFGQGTRLTVV.

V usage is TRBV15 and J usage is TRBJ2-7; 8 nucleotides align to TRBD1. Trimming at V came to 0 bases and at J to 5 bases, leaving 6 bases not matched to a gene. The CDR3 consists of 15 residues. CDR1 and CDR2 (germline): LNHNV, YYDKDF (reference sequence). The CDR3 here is CATSREGQGEHEQYF. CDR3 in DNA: TGTGCCACCAGCAGAGAAGGACAGGGTGAGCACGAGCAGTACTTC.